The sequence of this T cell receptor beta chain was determined in a study of T cells expressing NK-cell markers. Across the whole study: Researchers got TCR beta repertoires out of sorted CD3+CD56+NKG2C+, CD3+CD56+NKG2C- and CD3+CD56-NKG2C+ T cells. General study results and limits: Expanded NKG2C+ T cell clones were not confirmed as HCMV-specific. The CD3+CD56-NKG2C+ fraction was also led by these clonotypes in a few donors.

The TCR beta cDNA came from 5'RACE template switching with UMIs. TCRdb re-called the 5' RACE reads; one entry per CDR3 protein, DNA not given. Its listing shows approximately 380,000 distinct CDR3 sequences. The germline V gene encodes CDR1 DFQATT and CDR2 SNEGSKA (reference sequence). The CDR3 has 18 residues. As for this clonotype: Antigen unknown.

This clonotype was sampled from a man between 18 and 69 years old in good health. Sequencing was done on a sample of blood T cells: a sorted CD56 or NKG2C T cell subset, CD4+ or CD8+ T cells, or bulk PBMC T cells (not recorded which). The V and J genes are TRBV20-1 and TRBJ1-6; TCRdb selects TRBD1, and the lack of DNA leaves this call unchecked. CDR3 amino acids: CSARVMDRGRSYNSPLHF.